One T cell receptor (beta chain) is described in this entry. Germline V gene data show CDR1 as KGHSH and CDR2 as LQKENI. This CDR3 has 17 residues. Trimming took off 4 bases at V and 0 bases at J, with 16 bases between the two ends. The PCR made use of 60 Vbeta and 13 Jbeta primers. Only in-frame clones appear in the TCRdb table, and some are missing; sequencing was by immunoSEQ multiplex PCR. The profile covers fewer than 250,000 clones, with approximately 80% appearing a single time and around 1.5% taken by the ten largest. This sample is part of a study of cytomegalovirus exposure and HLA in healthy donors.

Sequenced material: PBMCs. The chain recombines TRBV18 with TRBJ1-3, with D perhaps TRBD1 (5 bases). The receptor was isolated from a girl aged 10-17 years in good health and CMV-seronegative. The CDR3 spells CASSLLEYTGSGNTIYF. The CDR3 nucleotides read TGTGCCAGCTCACTTCTCGAATACACAGGCTCTGGAAACACCATATATTTT.